This T cell receptor (beta chain) originates from a study of T cell clonality in common variable immunodeficiency. TCRdb's table, derived via immunoSEQ multiplex PCR, lists solely in-frame clones and lacks some. This set yields 50,000 to 60,000 clones and no singletons; the top ten hold over 0.8%. Whole-study findings and limits: Compared with controls, CVID subjects had fewer shared TCRbeta clones. Fewer deletions and N-nucleotide insertions were reportedly seen in common variable immunodeficiency TCR beta sequences. The cause of increased CVID clonality remains unclear without subpopulation sequencing.

V was cut by 0 bases and J by 0 bases, with 13 bases left in between. The CDR3 loop spans 16 amino acids. Looked up from germline, CDR1 is SGHRS and CDR2 is YFSETQ. In this sample, this clone turned up many times. Its antigen is unknown. The read ends 3 residues before the CDR3 terminus; that terminus is restored from the germline J gene. This receptor was taken from a person between 18 and 69 years old in good health. The chain employs TRBV5-1 and TRBJ2-7; D not resolved. The sample was peripheral blood mononuclear cells. The CDR3 sequence: CASSLGGSTSSYEQYF. CDR3 bases read: TGCGCCAGCAGCTTGGGTGGCTCAACAAGCTCCTACGAG.